Presented here are 26 T cell receptor beta chains from one specimen sequenced in a study of cytomegalovirus exposure and HLA in healthy donors. The PCR used 60 Vbeta and 13 Jbeta primers. Method: immunoSEQ multiplex PCR; TCRdb's copy keeps in-frame clones and lacks some. This sample has approximately 85,000 clones; around 80% occur once, and the top ten carry less than 8%. Sequencing used PBMCs. These receptors originate from a man aged 25 to 45 in good health and CMV-seronegative.

The CDR3 DNA is TGCGCCAGCAGCTTTAGACAGGGGACAATGAACACTGAAGCTTTCTTT. Translating it yields CASSFRQGTMNTEAFF. J is TRBJ1-1 and V is TRBV5-1; 8 positions match TRBD1. The CDR3 spans 16 residues. V lost 2 bases to trimming and J lost 0 bases; unmatched junction nucleotides: 6. Germline CDR1 SGHRS, CDR2 YFSETQ.

The chain links TRBV27 to TRBJ2-2; possibly TRBD2 for D (5 bases). This CDR3 has 13 residues. CDR1 is MNHEY, CDR2 SMNVEV, per germline (reference sequence). Deletions cut 8 bases from V and 3 bases from J, with 10 bases between. CDR3 nucleotide sequence: TGTGCCAGCGGAGGAAGATACACCGGGGAGCTGTTTTTT. It translates to CASGGRYTGELFF.

This chain uses TRBV6-1 with TRBJ2-1; tentatively, D is TRBD1 (6 bases). Germline values: CDR1 MNHNS, CDR2 SASEGT. V lost 6 bases and J 4 bases, leaving 16 bases between the germline ends. The CDR3 runs 15 residues. The CDR3, as DNA: TGTGCCAGCAGAGAGACAGGCGTCCAATACAATGAGCAGTTCTTC. Encoded protein: CASRETGVQYNEQFF.

A single count supports this clone. The V call is TRBV7-2, the J call TRBJ1-1; the D is unclear. Germline CDR1 reads SGHTA; CDR2 reads FQGNSA. Trimming stripped 0 bases from V and 7 bases from J, with 12 bases between. The CDR3 extends over 14 amino acids. The CDR3 nucleotides are TGTGCCAGCAGCTTAGCGAGCGGCAGGTTTGAAGCTTTCTTT. Its protein product is CASSLASGRFEAFF.

This clone was observed many times. The rearrangement joins TRBV5-1 to TRBJ2-3; no clear D. Per germline, CDR1 SGHRS and CDR2 YFSETQ. The V and J ends lost 1 base and 0 bases respectively, with 6 bases between them. This CDR3 spans 14 amino acids. CDR3 sequence: CASSLPTSTDTQYF. CDR3 sequence (DNA): TGCGCCAGCAGCTTGCCTACTAGCACAGATACGCAGTATTTT.

The chain is built from TRBV5-1 and TRBJ2-7, with TRBD1 matching 9 bases. Germline V CDR1 and CDR2: SGHRS, YFSETQ. Trimming cost V 4 bases and J 3 bases; bases outside gene matches: 5. The CDR3 loop spans 14 amino acids. The CDR3 sequence: CASSVDRGNYEQYF. CDR3 in DNA: TGCGCCAGCAGCGTGGACAGGGGAAACTACGAGCAGTACTTC.

This chain links TRBV11-2 with TRBJ2-5; 10 bases agree with TRBD2. Trimming cost V 1 base and J 5 bases; bases outside gene matches: 7. The CDR3 has 16 amino acids. Germline V lookup: CDR1 SGHAT, CDR2 FQNNGV. The CDR3, as DNA: TGTGCCAGCAGCTTAGGAGTAGCGGGGGGCCGGGAGACCCAGTACTTC. Translation: CASSLGVAGGRETQYF. Looking up the rest from reference TRBV11-2 and TRBJ2-5 gives the full variable domain: EAGVAQSPRYKIIEKRQSVAFWCNPISGHATLYWYQQILGQGPKLLIQFQNNGVVDDSQLPKDRFSAERLKGVDSTLKIQPAKLEDSAVYLCASSLGVAGGRETQYFGPGTRLLVL.

The V gene is TRBV5-1, the J gene TRBJ1-1; 7 nucleotides align to TRBD1. The germline V gene encodes CDR1 SGHRS and CDR2 YFSETQ. This CDR3 is built from 15 residues. V lost 2 bases, J lost 0 bases, and 4 bases stayed unmatched. Here the CDR3 reads CASSFTRGMNTEAFF. DNA of the CDR3: TGCGCCAGCAGCTTTACCAGGGGGATGAACACTGAAGCTTTCTTT. The complete variable domain, with remaining parts taken from reference TRBV5-1 and TRBJ1-1, reads KAGVTQTPRYLIKTRGQQVTLSCSPISGHRSVSWYQQTPGQGLQFLFEYFSETQRNKGNFPGRFSGRQFSNSRSEMNVSTLELGDSALYLCASSFTRGMNTEAFFGQGTRLTVV.

The chain has TRBV10-2 and TRBJ2-3, with 14 bases fitting TRBD2. V was clipped by 6 bases and J by 6 bases; unmatched bases: 2. The germline gives CDR1 WSHSY, CDR2 SAAADI. This CDR3 is built from 14 residues. CDR3 bases: TGCGCCAGCAGGGGACTAGCGGGAGAGGATACGCAGTATTTT. Protein: CASRGLAGEDTQYF.

The chain joins TRBV11-2 to TRBJ2-6, with a weak D call TRBD1 (5 bases). The CDR3 has 14 amino acids. V lost 10 bases and J 9 bases, leaving 19 bases between the germline ends. CDR1 and CDR2 (germline): SGHAT, FQNNGV. The CDR3 reads CATWGSVRNNVLTF. CDR3 in DNA: TGTGCCACCTGGGGCTCCGTCCGAAACAACGTCCTGACTTTC.

The gene calls are TRBV11-2 and TRBJ1-1; 8 bases line up with TRBD1. The CDR3 loop spans 15 amino acids. Germline V gives CDR1 SGHAT, CDR2 FQNNGV. Germline trimming cut 6 bases from V and 3 bases from J; bases unmatched to any gene: 9. As DNA, the CDR3 is TGTGCCAGCAGTCCTCCCAGGGGGCCGGACACTGAAGCTTTCTTT. Its protein product is CASSPPRGPDTEAFF.

The rearrangement joins TRBV29-1 to TRBJ2-1, with 7 bases that match TRBD1. Germline CDR1 reads SQVTM; CDR2 reads ANQGSEA. The V gene end was trimmed by 6 bases and the J gene end by 4 bases; junction bases not matched to a gene: 6. This CDR3 has 13 residues. Here the CDR3 reads CSVPDRAYNEQFF. CDR3 nucleotides: TGCAGCGTACCCGACAGGGCGTACAATGAGCAGTTCTTC.

This clone has only a few counts. The chain couples TRBV27 to TRBJ1-1; 7 bases map to TRBD1. This CDR3 contains 14 residues. After removal of 4 bases from V and 5 bases from J, the junction contained 7 bases not matched to a gene. Germline CDR1 is MNHEY and CDR2 is SMNVEV (reference sequence). The CDR3 region has the DNA TGTGCCAGCAGTTCTCCAGGGGGTATAACTGAAGCTTTCTTT. Translated: CASSSPGGITEAFF.

The chain couples TRBV25-1 to TRBJ1-1; D not resolved. This CDR3 has 16 residues. The ends were cut back, 4 bases at V and 1 base at J, with 16 bases in the middle. CDR1 is MGHDK, CDR2 SYGVNS, per germline. The CDR3 DNA follows: TGTGCCAGCAGTGCTCGATCCGGACGGGAGAACACTGAAGCTTTCTTT. Translated: CASSARSGRENTEAFF.

This chain joins TRBV30 and TRBJ2-7; 7 bases fit TRBD2. The CDR3 totals 17 residues. The germline V gene has CDR1 GTSNPN and CDR2 SVGIG (reference sequence). V lost 0 bases and J lost 4; bases outside the gene matches: 15. The CDR3: CAWSVSPGRGVGYEQYF. The CDR3 nucleotides read TGTGCCTGGAGTGTATCCCCTGGGAGGGGTGTTGGTTACGAGCAGTACTTC.

The rearrangement links TRBV30 to TRBJ1-2, with D possibly being TRBD1 (5 bases). Germline CDR1 reads GTSNPN; CDR2 reads SVGIG (reference sequence). V gave up 1 base and J gave up 4 bases, with 19 bases separating them. The CDR3 totals 16 residues. The DNA of the CDR3 is TGTGCCTGGAGTGCCGGGCCCCCCCAGGGAGGCTATGGCTACACCTTC. Its protein is CAWSAGPPQGGYGYTF. Looking up the rest from reference TRBV30 and TRBJ1-2 gives the full variable domain: SQTIHQWPATLVQPVGSPLSLECTVEGTSNPNLYWYRQAAGRGLQLLFYSVGIGQISSEVPQNLSASRPQDRQFILSSKKLLLSDSGFYLCAWSAGPPQGGYGYTFGSGTRLTVV.

J is TRBJ1-1 and V is TRBV27; the D gene is possibly TRBD1 (6 bases). With 5 bases removed from V and 3 bases from J, the gap between germline ends came to 13 bases. The CDR3 runs to 14 residues. CDR1 and CDR2 (germline): MNHEY, SMNVEV (reference sequence). Here the CDR3 reads CASSGQGFYTEAFF. The CDR3 bases are TGTGCCAGCAGTGGGCAGGGGTTCTACACTGAAGCTTTCTTT.

This clone was counted between two and nine times. The chain combines TRBV28 with TRBJ1-1, with no clear D. The CDR3 totals 11 residues. CDR1 is MDHEN and CDR2 is SYDVKM in the germline V gene. Trimming took 2 bases from V and 7 from J, leaving 5 bases between them. CDR3: CASSLGSEAFF. The CDR3 nucleotides read TGTGCCAGCAGTTTAGGGAGTGAAGCTTTCTTT.

The J gene is TRBJ1-1, the V gene TRBV5-4; D remains ambiguous. V lost 4 bases and J lost 2, with 15 bases in between. Germline lookup yields CDR1 SGHNT and CDR2 YYREEE (reference sequence). The CDR3 has 15 residues. Written as DNA, the CDR3 is TGTGCCAGCAGCCAGAATACACAGTACAACACTGAAGCTTTCTTT. As protein: CASSQNTQYNTEAFF.

This clone was picked up one time. This chain uses TRBV9 with TRBJ1-3; tentative D call: TRBD1 (5 bases). The CDR3 runs to 16 residues. V dropped 0 bases and J dropped 4 bases, with 14 bases sitting between them. Germline CDR1 SGDLS, CDR2 YYNGEE. CDR3 loop: CASSVATAGPGNTIYF. The CDR3 region has the DNA TGTGCCAGCAGCGTAGCTACGGCAGGGCCCGGAAACACCATATATTTT.

This clone has just one count. The chain uses TRBV6-1 and TRBJ1-1; no firm D call. In germline, CDR1 is MNHNS, CDR2 SASEGT. The germline V and J ends were trimmed by 7 bases and 4 bases, with 13 bases remaining between them. The CDR3 is made up of 13 amino acids. The CDR3, as DNA: TGTGCCAGCATCTTGGAGGCAGCCACTGAAGCTTTCTTT. It is translated as CASILEAATEAFF.

This clone has a handful of counts. This chain joins TRBV6-6 and TRBJ2-5, with 8 positions matching TRBD2. Germline CDR1 reads MNHNY; CDR2 reads SVGAGI (reference sequence). CDR3 length: 15 residues. Trimming at V came to 2 bases and at J to 7 bases, leaving 9 bases not matched to a gene. The DNA of the CDR3 is TGTGCCAGCAGTTACCTGGGTAGCGGGGTGGGGACCCAGTACTTC. Amino acids: CASSYLGSGVGTQYF.

This rearrangement joins TRBV14 to TRBJ2-2, with 10 bases lining up with TRBD2. In germline, CDR1 is SGHDN, CDR2 FVKESK. This CDR3 comprises 15 residues. Germline trimming cut 4 bases from V and 7 bases from J; bases unmatched to any gene: 6. DNA of the CDR3: TGTGCCAGCAGCCCCCTAGCGGGAGCGGACGGGGAGCTGTTTTTT. It translates to CASSPLAGADGELFF. Combining the CDR3 with reference TRBV14 and TRBJ2-2 gives the whole variable domain EAGVTQFPSHSVIEKGQTVTLRCDPISGHDNLYWYRRVMGKEIKFLLHFVKESKQDESGMPNNRFLAERTGGTYSTLKVQPAELEDSGVYFCASSPLAGADGELFFGEGSRLTVL.

The V call is TRBV19, the J call TRBJ1-1; the D is unclear. The CDR3 has 14 residues. The germline V gene has CDR1 LNHDA and CDR2 SQIVND (reference sequence). V dropped 4 bases and J dropped 0 bases, with 9 bases sitting between them. The CDR3 nucleotides are TGTGCCAGTAGTACCAGCAGGCTGAACACTGAAGCTTTCTTT. Translated: CASSTSRLNTEAFF.

This chain uses TRBV5-5 with TRBJ2-2; possible D gene TRBD2, 5 bases. The CDR3 is 16 residues long. Trimming pared 0 bases from V and 0 bases from J, leaving 9 bases between. From germline, CDR1 is SGHKS and CDR2 YYEKEE (reference sequence). The CDR3 DNA reads as TGTGCCAGCAGCTTGGGAGGGTTCGCGAACACCGGGGAGCTGTTTTTT. Translating it yields CASSLGGFANTGELFF.

This rearrangement joins TRBV7-2 to TRBJ1-4; 7 bases match TRBD1. The CDR3 contains 13 residues. V was pared by 5 bases and J by 10 bases, with 7 bases of the junction left unmatched. The germline V gene has CDR1 SGHTA and CDR2 FQGNSA. The CDR3 region is CASSPTGVVKLFF. CDR3 nucleotides: TGTGCCAGCAGCCCCACAGGGGTGGTAAAACTGTTTTTT.